The TCR beta chain described here comes from a study of blood T cell repertoires in COVID-19. Study in general: Samples of COVID-19 (acute and convalescent) were obtained from the United States, Italy and Spain. The cDNA or gDNA used as material had been derived from T cells, B-cell-depleted T cells, or PBMCs.

This CDR3 is 16 amino acids long. The V and J ends lost 1 base and 0 bases respectively, with 13 bases between them. Germline V lookup: CDR1 SGHTA, CDR2 FQGNSA. Study processing details: Estimates of nucleated cell counts were drawn from the amplification of reference gene primers. The data were produced by immunoSEQ multiplex PCR, yet TCRdb's version contains in-frame clones alone and is incomplete. The V and J calls and the clone size are those of that table, but D and trimming were determined from the DNA. The table records about 170,000 clones, about 80% of them present only once. This clone was picked up a small number of times.

The rearrangement uses TRBV7-2 and TRBJ2-7, with TRBD2 as a possible D gene (6 bases). Specimen: peripheral blood. The source of this sequence is an elderly woman with acute or convalescent COVID-19. The CDR3 sequence: CASSLVGGTGSYEQYF. The CDR3 coding sequence is TGTGCCAGCAGCTTAGTAGGAGGGACGGGCTCCTACGAGCAGTACTTC. The full variable domain, rest sourced from reference TRBV7-2 and TRBJ2-7, is GAGVSQSPSNKVTEKGKDVELRCDPISGHTALYWYRQSLGQGLEFLIYFQGNSAPDKSGLPSDRFSAERTGGSVSTLTIQRTQQEDSAVYLCASSLVGGTGSYEQYFGPGTRLTVT.